The entry below describes one T cell receptor (beta chain). Its matching antigen is unknown. V was shortened by 6 bases and J by 6 bases, with 12 bases between the two germline ends. The CDR3 length is 12 residues. Germline V gene data show CDR1 as LGHDT and CDR2 as YNNKEL (reference sequence). Sequencing was performed with immunoSEQ multiplex PCR; in TCRdb, only in-frame clones are kept and a portion is missing. Among some 180,000 clones listed, almost 95% were seen once. The sample comes from a study of T cell responses to AZD1222 COVID-19 vaccine. Study results and limitations: Most donors were white British and more were female, and clonal diversity was possibly underestimated. A rise in Spike-specific TCR breadth and depth followed two AZD1222 doses.

Sequenced material: peripheral blood, taken on day 0 of AZD1222 vaccination. The clonotype originates from an adult in good health. This rearrangement joins TRBV3-1 (or the pseudogene TRBV3-2) to TRBJ2-7, with D possibly TRBD1 on 5 matching bases. CDR3 region: CASRSTGSEQYF. The CDR3, as DNA: TGTGCCAGCAGATCCACAGGTTCCGAGCAGTACTTC.